Detailed here is one TCR beta chain. The sample belongs to a study of T cell responses to AZD1222 COVID-19 vaccine. Pooled in the analysis were second doses at about 4 or about 12 weeks. Using immunoSEQ multiplex PCR, the repertoire was profiled, and TCRdb retains in-frame clones only, with some absent. The profile shows about 150,000 clones, about 93% of them singletons. This CDR3 is built from 13 residues. With 5 bases clipped from V and 3 bases from J, the junction kept 4 bases outside the gene matches. This TCR was sampled from an adult who received the AZD1222 COVID-19 vaccine. The sample in question was peripheral blood, obtained 28 days after the second AZD1222 dose. The rearrangement links TRBV12-3 or TRBV12-4 to TRBJ2-7, with 7 bases matching TRBD1. The CDR3 DNA is TGTGCCAGCAGTACAGGGGCCGTCTACGAGCAGTACTTC. Translating it yields CASSTGAVYEQYF.